These T cell receptor beta chains were read from a single sample in a study of identifying expanded T cells in peripheral blood. TCRdb's table, derived via immunoSEQ multiplex PCR, lists solely in-frame clones and lacks some. The profile shows approximately 100,000 clones, around 89% of them singletons. Sequencing was done on a sample of blood. The receptors here all came from a person aged 18 to 75 in good health. Each CDR3 is given with its conserved first and last residue. The order of the fields is J gene, clone size, V gene, D gene, CDR3 protein, CDR3 DNA. D genes are given only for firm matches. Clone size is given for some rows only: seen once, a few or many times, or a class if the clone is expanded.

J: TRBJ1-2
size: -
V: TRBV4-3
D: -
CDR3: CASSQDMPGVGYTF
DNA: TGCGCCAGCAGCCAAGATATGCCGGGGGTGGGCTACACCTTC

J: TRBJ1-6
size: -
V: TRBV28
D: -
CDR3: CATLRAGNSPLHF
DNA: TGTGCCACCCTGAGGGCGGGGAATTCACCCCTCCACTTT

J: TRBJ1-2
size: -
V: TRBV6-1
D: -
CDR3: CASSPRSGTNYGYTF
DNA: TGTGCCAGCAGTCCCAGGAGTGGGACTAACTATGGCTACACCTTC

J: TRBJ1-1
size: once
V: TRBV27
D: -
CDR3: CASSLGHRVLTEAFF
DNA: TGTGCCAGCAGTCTTGGACATAGGGTCTTAACTGAAGCTTTCTTT

J: TRBJ1-6
size: -
V: TRBV7-9
D: -
CDR3: CASSLGRDETAYF
DNA: TGTGCCAGCAGCTTAGGGAGAGATGAGACAGCCTACTTT

J: TRBJ1-4
size: -
V: TRBV11-2
D: -
CDR3: CASSPDEKLFF
DNA: TGTGCCAGCAGCCCAGATGAAAAACTGTTTTTT

J: TRBJ2-4
size: -
V: TRBV5-4
D: TRBD1
CDR3: CASSLGRQGAGLNIQYF
DNA: TGTGCCAGCAGCTTGGGACGCCAGGGGGCAGGGTTAAACATTCAGTACTTC

J: TRBJ1-4
size: few
V: TRBV4-2
D: TRBD1
CDR3: CASSQERGTGLEKLFF
DNA: TGTGCCAGCAGCCAAGAAAGAGGGACAGGGTTGGAAAAACTGTTTTTT

J: TRBJ1-5
size: few
V: TRBV18
D: -
CDR3: CASSPSGGSNQPQHF
DNA: TGTGCCAGCTCACCAAGTGGGGGTAGCAATCAGCCCCAGCATTTT

J: TRBJ2-3
size: -
V: TRBV5-1
D: -
CDR3: CASSLMGARTDTQYF
DNA: TGCGCCAGCAGCTTAATGGGGGCGCGCACAGATACGCAGTATTTT

J: TRBJ1-1
size: -
V: TRBV2
D: -
CDR3: CAGSAKVNTEAFF
DNA: TGTGCCGGCTCTGCCAAGGTTAACACTGAAGCTTTCTTT